The 5 T cell receptor beta chains reported below all come from one sample, sequenced in a study of blood T cell repertoires in COVID-19. The repertoire was sequenced with immunoSEQ multiplex PCR; TCRdb's copy has only in-frame clones and lacks some. Of 160,000 or so clones listed, about 90% are singletons. Specimen: PBMCs or T cells enriched from blood (not recorded which). All receptors derive from a human donor with acute COVID-19. The donor label of this sample is uncertain.

The J gene is TRBJ1-4, the V gene TRBV19; weak D call: TRBD1 (5 bases). Trimming removed 3 bases at V and 8 bases at J, with 16 bases between. In germline, CDR1 is LNHDA, CDR2 SQIVND (reference sequence). This CDR3 is built from 15 residues. DNA of the CDR3: TGTGCCAGTAGTATGCGGGGGAGCGGAGGGGAAAAACTGTTTTTT. Amino acids: CASSMRGSGGEKLFF. Full variable domain (remainder filled in from reference TRBV19 and TRBJ1-4): DGGITQSPKYLFRKEGQNVTLSCEQNLNHDAMYWYRQDPGQGLRLIYYSQIVNDFQKGDIAEGYSVSREKKESFPLTVTSAQKNPTAFYLCASSMRGSGGEKLFFGSGTQLSVL.

The rearrangement uses TRBV30 and TRBJ1-3, with 8 nucleotides matching TRBD1. Germline V CDR1 and CDR2: GTSNPN, SVGIG (reference sequence). J was trimmed by 4 bases and V by 7 bases; bases with no gene match: 3. The CDR3 spans 12 residues. CDR3 nucleotides: TGTGCCTTTCGACAGGGGGGAAACACCATATATTTT. Its protein product is CAFRQGGNTIYF.

The J gene is TRBJ1-5, the V gene TRBV15; TRBD1 is a possible D gene (6 bases). Trimming left V 4 bases short and J 1 base short, with 20 bases between. The CDR3 length is 18 residues. Per germline, CDR1 LNHNV and CDR2 YYDKDF (reference sequence). The CDR3 region has the DNA TGTGCCACCAGCACGAGACGCCCCCGGGGGGCGAGCAATCAGCCCCAGCATTTT. Protein sequence: CATSTRRPRGASNQPQHF. The whole variable domain, filled in from reference TRBV15 and TRBJ1-5, reads DAMVIQNPRYQVTQFGKPVTLSCSQTLNHNVMYWYQQKSSQAPKLLFHYYDKDFNNEADTPDNFQSRRPNTSFCFLDIRSPGLGDTAMYLCATSTRRPRGASNQPQHFGDGTRLSIL.

The chain uses TRBV6-5 and TRBJ2-2, with D possibly being TRBD1 (6 bases). The CDR3 sequence is 14 residues long. The germline gives CDR1 MNHEY, CDR2 SVGAGI. Trimming took off 8 bases at V and 7 bases at J, with 17 bases between the two ends. As DNA, the CDR3 is TGTGCCAGCCGGTCGGAGTTAGGGGGCGGGGAGCTGTTTTTT. Translating gives CASRSELGGGELFF.

The rearrangement links TRBV28 to TRBJ2-7, with 7 bases lining up with TRBD2. The V and J ends lost 3 bases and 11 bases, in that order; junction bases with no gene match: 10. The CDR3 has 13 amino acids. Per germline, CDR1 MDHEN and CDR2 SYDVKM. The CDR3 coding sequence is TGTGCCAGCAGTTTCCCGGGTCGTGGGGGGGAGTACTTC. Amino acids: CASSFPGRGGEYF.